This TCR beta chain stems from a study of T-cell reconstitution after alpha-beta-depleted transplantation in children. The CDR3 totals 12 residues. Trimming left V 6 bases short and J 4 bases short, with 10 bases between. Unique molecular identifiers were incorporated into the prepared TCRbeta library. TCRdb ran MiXCR on the PCR reads and lists one entry per CDR3 protein. Among about 350,000 distinct CDR3 sequences listed, 10% to 15% were seen once. The chain combines TRBV12-3 or TRBV12-4 with TRBJ2-7; possibly TRBD2 for D (6 bases). Sample: PBMCs, taken from the stem cell graft. The origin of this receptor is a human donor who donated a stem cell graft to a child with Fanconi anemia. The CDR3 DNA follows: TGTGCCAGCAGATTCCGGGGGTACGAGCAGTACTTC. Translated, it gives CASRFRGYEQYF.